A few counts support the clone carrying this T cell receptor (beta chain). The data were taken from a study of identical twins. TCRdb recomputed calls from the 5' RACE reads with MiXCR, one row per CDR3 protein. This table holds about 530,000 distinct CDR3 sequences, roughly 15% found once. V was clipped by 5 bases and J by 1 base, with 7 bases between them. The CDR3 spans 12 residues. CDR1 and CDR2 from the germline V gene are DFQATT and SNEGSKA (reference sequence). Separately, the same data were catalogued under a study of yellow fever vaccine responses in identical twins.

The receptor was isolated from a woman aged 18-29 years in good health. The rearrangement links TRBV20-1 to TRBJ2-3; no firm D call. The sequenced material came from CD4+ T cells sorted from blood. CDR3 sequence: CSALAGTDTQYF. CDR3 DNA sequence: TGCAGTGCTCTGGCAGGCACAGATACGCAGTATTTT.